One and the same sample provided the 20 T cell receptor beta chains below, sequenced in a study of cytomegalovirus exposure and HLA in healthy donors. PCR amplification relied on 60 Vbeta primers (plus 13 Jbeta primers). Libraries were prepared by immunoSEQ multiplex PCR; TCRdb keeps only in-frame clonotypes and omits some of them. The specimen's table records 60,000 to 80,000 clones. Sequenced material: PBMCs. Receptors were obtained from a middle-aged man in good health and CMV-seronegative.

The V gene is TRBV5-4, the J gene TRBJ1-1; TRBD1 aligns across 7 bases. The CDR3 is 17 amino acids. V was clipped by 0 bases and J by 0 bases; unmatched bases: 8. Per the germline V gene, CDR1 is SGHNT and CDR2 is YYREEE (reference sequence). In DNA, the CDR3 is TGTGCCAGCAGCTTGGAAAAGGTCCAGGGGGTGAACACTGAAGCTTTCTTT. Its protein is CASSLEKVQGVNTEAFF.

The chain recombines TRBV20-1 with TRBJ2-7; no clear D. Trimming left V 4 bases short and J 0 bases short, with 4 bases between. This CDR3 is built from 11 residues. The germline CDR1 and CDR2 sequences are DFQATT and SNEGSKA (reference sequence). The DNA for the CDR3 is TGCAGTGCTATCCGCTCCTACGAGCAGTACTTC. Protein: CSAIRSYEQYF.

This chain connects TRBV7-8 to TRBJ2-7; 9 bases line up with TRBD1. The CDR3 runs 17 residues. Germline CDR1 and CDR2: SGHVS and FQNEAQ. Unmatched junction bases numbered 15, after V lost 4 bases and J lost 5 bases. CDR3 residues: CASSSRGQGLSRDEQYF. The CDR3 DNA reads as TGTGCCAGCAGCTCCCGAGGACAGGGGTTATCACGGGACGAGCAGTACTTC.

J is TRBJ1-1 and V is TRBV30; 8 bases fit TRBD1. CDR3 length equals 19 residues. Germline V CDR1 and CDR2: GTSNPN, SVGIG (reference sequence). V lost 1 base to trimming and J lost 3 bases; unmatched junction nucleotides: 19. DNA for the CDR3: TGTGCCTGGAGTGCAGGGGGCCACCTAATAATTGGTGGGGACACTGAAGCTTTCTTT. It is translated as CAWSAGGHLIIGGDTEAFF. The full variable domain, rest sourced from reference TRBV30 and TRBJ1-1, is SQTIHQWPATLVQPVGSPLSLECTVEGTSNPNLYWYRQAAGRGLQLLFYSVGIGQISSEVPQNLSASRPQDRQFILSSKKLLLSDSGFYLCAWSAGGHLIIGGDTEAFFGQGTRLTVV.

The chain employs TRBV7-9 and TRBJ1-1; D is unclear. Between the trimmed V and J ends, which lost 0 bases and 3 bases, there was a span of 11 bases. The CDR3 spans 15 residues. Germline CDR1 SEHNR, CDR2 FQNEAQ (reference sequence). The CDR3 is CASSLAGREDTEAFF. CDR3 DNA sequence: TGTGCCAGCAGCTTAGCTGGGCGGGAGGACACTGAAGCTTTCTTT.

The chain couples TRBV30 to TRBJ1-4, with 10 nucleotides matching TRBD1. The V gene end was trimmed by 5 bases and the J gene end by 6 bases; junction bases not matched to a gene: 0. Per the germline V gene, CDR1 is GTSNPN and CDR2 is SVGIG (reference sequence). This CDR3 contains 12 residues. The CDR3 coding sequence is TGTGCCTGGGGGACAGGGGATGAAAAACTGTTTTTT. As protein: CAWGTGDEKLFF.

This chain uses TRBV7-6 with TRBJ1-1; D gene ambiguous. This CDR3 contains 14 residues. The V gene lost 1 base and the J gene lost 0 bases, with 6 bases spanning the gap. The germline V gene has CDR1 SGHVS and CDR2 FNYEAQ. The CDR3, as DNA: TGTGCCAGCAGCTTAGTGACTGTGAACACTGAAGCTTTCTTT. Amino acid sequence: CASSLVTVNTEAFF.

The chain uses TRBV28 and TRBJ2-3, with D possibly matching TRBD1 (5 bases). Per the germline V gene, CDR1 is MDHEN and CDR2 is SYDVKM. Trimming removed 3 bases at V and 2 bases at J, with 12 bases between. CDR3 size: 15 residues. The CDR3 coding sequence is TGTGCCAGCAGTTTTTCGACAGCCTACACAGATACGCAGTATTTT. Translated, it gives CASSFSTAYTDTQYF.

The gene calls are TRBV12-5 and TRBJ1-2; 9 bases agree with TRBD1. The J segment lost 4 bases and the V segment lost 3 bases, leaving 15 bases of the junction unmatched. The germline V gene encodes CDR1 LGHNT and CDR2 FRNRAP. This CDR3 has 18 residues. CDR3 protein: CASGFVLLPGQGGYGYTF. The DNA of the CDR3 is TGTGCTAGTGGTTTTGTTTTATTGCCGGGACAGGGAGGCTATGGCTACACCTTC.

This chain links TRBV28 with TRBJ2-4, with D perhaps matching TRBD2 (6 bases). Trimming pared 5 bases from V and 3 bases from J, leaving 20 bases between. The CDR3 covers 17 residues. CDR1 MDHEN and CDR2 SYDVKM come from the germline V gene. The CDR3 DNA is TGTGCCAGCAGTATATTGGGGACTGGGAAGGACAAAAACATTCAGTACTTC. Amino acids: CASSILGTGKDKNIQYF.

The CDR3 sequence: CASCRGFNTEAFF. The DNA for the CDR3 is TGTGCCAGCTGTCGAGGATTTAACACTGAAGCTTTCTTT. V is TRBV2 and J is TRBJ1-1, with D hard to call. Germline values: CDR1 SNHLY, CDR2 FYNNEI. The CDR3 has 13 residues. Trimming removed 8 bases from V and 2 bases from J, with 12 bases in between. Combining the CDR3 with reference TRBV2 and TRBJ1-1 gives the whole variable domain EPEVTQTPSHQVTQMGQEVILRCVPISNHLYFYWYRQILGQKVEFLVSFYNNEISEKSEIFDDQFSVERPDGSNFTLKIRSTKLEDSAMYFCASCRGFNTEAFFGQGTRLTVV.

CDR3 in amino acids: CASSLIHGGTGELFF. CDR3 coding DNA: TGCGCCAGCAGCCTAATACACGGGGGCACCGGGGAGCTGTTTTTT. The V gene is TRBV4-3, the J gene TRBJ2-2; D possibly corresponds to TRBD2 (6 bases). This CDR3 is 15 amino acids long. Germline V gene data show CDR1 as LGHNA and CDR2 as YSLEER. The V and J ends lost 4 bases and 4 bases respectively, with 13 bases between them.

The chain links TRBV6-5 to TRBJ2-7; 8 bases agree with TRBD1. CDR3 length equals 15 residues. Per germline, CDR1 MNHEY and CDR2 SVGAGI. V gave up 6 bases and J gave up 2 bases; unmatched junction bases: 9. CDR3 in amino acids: CASSRTGNDPYEQYF. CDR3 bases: TGTGCCAGCAGCAGGACAGGGAATGATCCCTACGAGCAGTACTTC.

The CDR3 coding sequence is TGTGCCAGCAGTTACTCGGGGACAGGGACCCACACTGAAGCTTTCTTT. This encodes CASSYSGTGTHTEAFF. The V gene is TRBV6-5, the J gene TRBJ1-1, with 9 positions matching TRBD1. After removal of 0 bases from V and 3 bases from J, the junction contained 5 bases not matched to a gene. The CDR3 runs 16 residues. Per germline, CDR1 MNHEY and CDR2 SVGAGI.

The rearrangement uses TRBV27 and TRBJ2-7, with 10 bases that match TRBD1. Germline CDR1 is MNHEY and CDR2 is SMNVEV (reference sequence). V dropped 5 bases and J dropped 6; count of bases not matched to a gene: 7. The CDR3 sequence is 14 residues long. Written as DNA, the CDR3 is TGTGCCAGCAGTCGGACAGGGGGGTTAGGCGAGCAGTACTTC. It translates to CASSRTGGLGEQYF.

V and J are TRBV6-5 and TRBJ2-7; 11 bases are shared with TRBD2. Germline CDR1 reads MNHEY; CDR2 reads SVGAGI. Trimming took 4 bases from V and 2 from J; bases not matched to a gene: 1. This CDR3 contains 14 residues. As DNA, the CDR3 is TGTGCCAGCAGTTTGGGACTAGCGGCCTACGAGCAGTACTTC. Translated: CASSLGLAAYEQYF.

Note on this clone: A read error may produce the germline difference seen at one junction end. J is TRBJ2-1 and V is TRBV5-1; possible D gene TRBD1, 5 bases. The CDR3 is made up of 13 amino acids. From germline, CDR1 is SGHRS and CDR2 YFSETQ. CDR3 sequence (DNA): TGCGCCAGCAGCTTGGTTCTGGGCCAGGGTGTGATCTTC. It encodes CASSLVLGQGVIF.

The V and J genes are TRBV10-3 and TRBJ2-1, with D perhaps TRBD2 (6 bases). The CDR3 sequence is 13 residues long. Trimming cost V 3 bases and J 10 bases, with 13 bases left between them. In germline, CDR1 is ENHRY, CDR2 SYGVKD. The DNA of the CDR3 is TGTGCCATCAGTGAAGATCGTAGCGGAGAGCAGTTCTTC. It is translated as CAISEDRSGEQFF.

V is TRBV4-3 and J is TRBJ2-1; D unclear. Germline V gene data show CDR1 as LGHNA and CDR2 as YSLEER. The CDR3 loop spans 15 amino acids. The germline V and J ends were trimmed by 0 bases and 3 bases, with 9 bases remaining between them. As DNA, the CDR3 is TGCGCCAGCAGCCAAGACCAACTATACTACAATGAGCAGTTCTTC. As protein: CASSQDQLYYNEQFF.

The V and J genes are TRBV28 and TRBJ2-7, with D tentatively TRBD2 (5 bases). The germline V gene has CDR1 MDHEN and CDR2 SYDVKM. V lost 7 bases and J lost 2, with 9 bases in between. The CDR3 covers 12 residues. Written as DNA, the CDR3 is TGTGCCAGCATGCGGGCTACCTACGAGCAGTACTTC. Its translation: CASMRATYEQYF.